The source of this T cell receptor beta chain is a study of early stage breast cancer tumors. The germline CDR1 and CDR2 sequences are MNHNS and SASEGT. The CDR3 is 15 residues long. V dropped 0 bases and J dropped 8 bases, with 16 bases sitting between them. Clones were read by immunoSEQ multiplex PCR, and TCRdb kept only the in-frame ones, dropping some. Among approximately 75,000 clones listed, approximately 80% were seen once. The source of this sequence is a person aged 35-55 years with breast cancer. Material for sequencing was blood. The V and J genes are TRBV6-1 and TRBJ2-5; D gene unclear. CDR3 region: CASSEAGASSSTQYF. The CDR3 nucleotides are TGTGCCAGCAGTGAAGCAGGCGCCAGCTCTTCCACCCAGTACTTC.